The source of this T cell receptor beta chain is a study of T-cell reconstitution after alpha-beta-depleted transplantation in children. A TCRbeta library incorporating unique molecular identifiers was prepared. TCRdb recomputed calls from the PCR reads with MiXCR, one row per CDR3 protein. The sample includes approximately 520,000 distinct CDR3 sequences, approximately 32% seen only once; the top ten take approximately 2.3%. Germline CDR1 and CDR2: MNHEY and SVGEGT. J lost 2 bases, V lost 2 bases, and 9 bases had no gene match. The CDR3 contains 17 residues. Source: PBMCs from the stem cell graft donor, taken from the stem cell graft. The chain is built from TRBV6-2 or TRBV6-3 and TRBJ2-7; 10 nucleotides agree with TRBD2. This receptor was obtained from a human donor who donated a stem cell graft to a child with aplastic anemia. The CDR3 here is CASSYGSSGGPTYEQYF. CDR3 sequence (DNA): TGTGCCAGCAGTTACGGCTCTAGCGGGGGTCCAACCTACGAGCAGTACTTC.